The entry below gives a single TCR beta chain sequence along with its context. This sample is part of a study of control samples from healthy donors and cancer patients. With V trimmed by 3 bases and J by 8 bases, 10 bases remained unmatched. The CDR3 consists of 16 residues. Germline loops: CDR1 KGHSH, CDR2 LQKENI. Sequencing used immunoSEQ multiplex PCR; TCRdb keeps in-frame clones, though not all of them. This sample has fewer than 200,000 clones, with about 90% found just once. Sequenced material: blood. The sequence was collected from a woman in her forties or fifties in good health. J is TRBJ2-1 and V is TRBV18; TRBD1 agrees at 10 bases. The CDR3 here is CASSPNAPGQGYEQFF. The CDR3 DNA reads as TGTGCCAGCTCACCCAACGCTCCGGGACAGGGGTATGAGCAGTTCTTC. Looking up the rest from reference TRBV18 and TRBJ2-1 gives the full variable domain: NAGVMQNPRHLVRRRGQEARLRCSPMKGHSHVYWYRQLPEEGLKFMVYLQKENIIDESGMPKERFSAEFPKEGPSILRIQQVVRGDSAAYFCASSPNAPGQGYEQFFGPGTRLTVL.